Given below is one T cell receptor (beta chain) in context. This entry comes from a study of T cells in tuberculosis. Sequencing of TCR-alpha and TCR-beta chains was unpaired. The repertoire was sequenced with immunoSEQ multiplex PCR; TCRdb's copy has only in-frame clones and lacks some. The table includes about 58,000 clones, 70% to 90% detected once. Thawed, overnight-rested PBMC were stained with GMM-loaded CD1B tetramer, viability dye and anti-CD3, then sorted. C32 glucose monomycolate from Rhodococcus equi was loaded onto the CD1B tetramers. CDR3 length equals 18 residues. Germline V CDR1 and CDR2: LGHNT, FRNRAP. Trimming pared 4 bases from V and 3 bases from J, leaving 19 bases between.

This clonotype originated in an adult woman with latent tuberculosis. The source material was CD1b-GMM tetramer-negative cells sorted from PBMCs. This chain links TRBV12-5 with TRBJ2-6; tentatively, D is TRBD1 (6 bases). CDR3 in amino acids: CASGSPPAGEFGANVLTF. The CDR3 DNA is TGTGCTAGTGGTTCTCCCCCCGCAGGGGAATTTGGGGCCAACGTCCTGACTTTC.